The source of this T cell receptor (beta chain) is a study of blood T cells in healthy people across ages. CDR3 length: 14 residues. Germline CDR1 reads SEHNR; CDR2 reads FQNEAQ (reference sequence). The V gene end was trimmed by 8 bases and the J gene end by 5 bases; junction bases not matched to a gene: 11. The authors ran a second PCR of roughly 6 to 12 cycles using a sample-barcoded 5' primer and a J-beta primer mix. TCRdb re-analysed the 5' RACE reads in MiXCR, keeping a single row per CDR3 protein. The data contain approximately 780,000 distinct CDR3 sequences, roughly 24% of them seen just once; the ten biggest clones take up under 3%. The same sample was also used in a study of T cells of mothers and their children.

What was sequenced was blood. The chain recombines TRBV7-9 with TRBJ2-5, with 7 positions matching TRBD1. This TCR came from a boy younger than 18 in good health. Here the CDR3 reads CASQPRQGWETQYF. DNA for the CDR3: TGTGCCAGCCAACCTAGACAGGGATGGGAGACCCAGTACTTC.